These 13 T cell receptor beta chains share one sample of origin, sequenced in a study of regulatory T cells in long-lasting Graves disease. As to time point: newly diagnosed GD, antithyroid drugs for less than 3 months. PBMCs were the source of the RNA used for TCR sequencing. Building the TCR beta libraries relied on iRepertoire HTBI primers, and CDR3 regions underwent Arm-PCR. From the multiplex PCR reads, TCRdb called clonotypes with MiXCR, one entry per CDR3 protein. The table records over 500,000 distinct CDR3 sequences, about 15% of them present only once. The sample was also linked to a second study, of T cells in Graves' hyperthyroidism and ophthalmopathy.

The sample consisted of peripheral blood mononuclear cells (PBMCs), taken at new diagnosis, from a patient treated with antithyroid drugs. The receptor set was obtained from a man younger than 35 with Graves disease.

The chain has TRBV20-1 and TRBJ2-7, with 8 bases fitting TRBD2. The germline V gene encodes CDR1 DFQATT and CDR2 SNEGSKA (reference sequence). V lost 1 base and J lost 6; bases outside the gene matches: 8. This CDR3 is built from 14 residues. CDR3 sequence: CSARVSGRGSEQYF. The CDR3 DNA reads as TGCAGTGCTAGAGTCAGCGGGAGAGGATCCGAGCAGTACTTC.

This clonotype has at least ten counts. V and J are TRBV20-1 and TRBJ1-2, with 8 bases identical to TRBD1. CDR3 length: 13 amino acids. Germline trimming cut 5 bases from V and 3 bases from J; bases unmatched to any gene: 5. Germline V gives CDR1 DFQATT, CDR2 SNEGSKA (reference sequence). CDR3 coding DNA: TGCAGTGCTCTAGGACAGGGCGACTATGGCTACACCTTC. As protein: CSALGQGDYGYTF.

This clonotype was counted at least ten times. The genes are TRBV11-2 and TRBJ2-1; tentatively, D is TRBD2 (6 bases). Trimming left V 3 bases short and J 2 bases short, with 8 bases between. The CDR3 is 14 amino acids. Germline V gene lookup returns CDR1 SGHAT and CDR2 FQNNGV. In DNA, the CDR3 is TGTGCCAGCAGCTTGGCGGGACCCTACAATGAGCAGTTCTTC. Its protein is CASSLAGPYNEQFF.

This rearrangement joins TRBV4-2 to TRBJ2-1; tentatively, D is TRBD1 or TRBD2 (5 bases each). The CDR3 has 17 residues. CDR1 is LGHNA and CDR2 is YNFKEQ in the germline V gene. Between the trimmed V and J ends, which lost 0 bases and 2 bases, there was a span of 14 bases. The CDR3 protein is CASSQDARDQTYNEQFF. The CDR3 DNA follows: TGTGCCAGCAGCCAAGATGCCCGGGACCAAACCTACAATGAGCAGTTCTTC.

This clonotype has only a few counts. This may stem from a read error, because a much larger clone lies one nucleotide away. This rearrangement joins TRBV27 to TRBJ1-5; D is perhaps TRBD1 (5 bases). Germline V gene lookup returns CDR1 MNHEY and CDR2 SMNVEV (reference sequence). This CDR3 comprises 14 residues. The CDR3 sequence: CASSPTDSDQPQHF. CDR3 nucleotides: TGTGCCAGCAGCCCGACAGATAGCGATCAGCCCCAGCATTTT.

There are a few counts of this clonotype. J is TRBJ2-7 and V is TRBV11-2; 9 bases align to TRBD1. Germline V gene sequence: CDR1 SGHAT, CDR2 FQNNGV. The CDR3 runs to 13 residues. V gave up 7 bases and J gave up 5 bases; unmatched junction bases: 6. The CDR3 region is CASTPGQGHEQYF. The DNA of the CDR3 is TGTGCCAGCACACCGGGACAGGGTCACGAGCAGTACTTC.

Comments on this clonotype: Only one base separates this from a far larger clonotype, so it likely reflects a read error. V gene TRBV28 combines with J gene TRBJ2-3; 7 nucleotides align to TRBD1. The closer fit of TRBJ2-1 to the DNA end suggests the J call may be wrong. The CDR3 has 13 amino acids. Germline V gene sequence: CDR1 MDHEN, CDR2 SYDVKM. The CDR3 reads CASSSGGIYEQFF. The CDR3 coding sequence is TGTGCCAGCAGTTCAGGGGGAATCTACGAGCAGTTCTTC.

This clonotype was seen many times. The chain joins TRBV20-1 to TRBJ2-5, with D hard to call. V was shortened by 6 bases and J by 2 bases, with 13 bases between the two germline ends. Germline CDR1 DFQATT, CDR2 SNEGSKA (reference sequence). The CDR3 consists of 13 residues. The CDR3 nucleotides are TGCAGTGCATACCTTAGGCGGCAAGAGACCCAGTACTTC. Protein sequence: CSAYLRRQETQYF.

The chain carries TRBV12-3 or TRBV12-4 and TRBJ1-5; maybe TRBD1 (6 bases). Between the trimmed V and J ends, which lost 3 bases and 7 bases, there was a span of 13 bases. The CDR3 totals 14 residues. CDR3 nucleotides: TGTGCCAGCAGTTTGGCGGAGGGGGGACAGCCCCAGCATTTT. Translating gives CASSLAEGGQPQHF.

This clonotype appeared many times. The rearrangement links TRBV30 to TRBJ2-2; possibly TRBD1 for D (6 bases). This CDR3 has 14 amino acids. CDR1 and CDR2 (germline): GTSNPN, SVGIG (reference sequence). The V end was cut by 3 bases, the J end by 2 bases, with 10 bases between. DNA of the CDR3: TGTGCCTGGAGGGACAGTACAAACACCGGGGAGCTGTTTTTT. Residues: CAWRDSTNTGELFF.

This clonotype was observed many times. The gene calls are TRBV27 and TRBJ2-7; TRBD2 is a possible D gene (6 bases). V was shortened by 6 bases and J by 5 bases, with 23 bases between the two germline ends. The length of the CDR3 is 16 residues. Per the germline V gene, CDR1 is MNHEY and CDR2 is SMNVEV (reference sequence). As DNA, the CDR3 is TGTGCCAGCAGCCCCCTAGATAGCGGTTATAGGGACGAGCAGTACTTC. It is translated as CASSPLDSGYRDEQYF.

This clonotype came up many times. CDR3 sequence (DNA): TGCGCCAGCAGCTTGGCGGGAGATTACACCGGGGAGCTGTTTTTT. Translation gives CASSLAGDYTGELFF. J is TRBJ2-2 and V is TRBV5-1; a possible D gene is TRBD2 (6 bases). The CDR3 length is 15 residues. V lost 0 bases and J 3 bases, leaving 9 bases between the germline ends. Germline CDR1 and CDR2: SGHRS and YFSETQ.

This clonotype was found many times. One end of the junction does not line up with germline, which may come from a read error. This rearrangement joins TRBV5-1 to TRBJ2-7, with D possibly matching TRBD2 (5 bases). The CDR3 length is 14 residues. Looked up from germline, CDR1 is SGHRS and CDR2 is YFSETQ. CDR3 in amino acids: CASSLGAGSYEQYF. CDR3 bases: TGTGCCAGCAGTTTAGGTGCGGGCTCCTACGAGCAGTACTTC.